The sequence of this T cell receptor beta chain was determined in a study of human T cells and chemical hapten exposure. Study-level background: For sensitization, 2% DPC was applied to a 2 cm by 2 cm patch of upper inner arm skin.

TCRdb re-called the RACE reads with MiXCR, one entry per CDR3 protein. The table has 65,000 to 85,000 distinct CDR3 sequences, 10% seen once. This CDR3 spans 14 amino acids. Looked up from germline, CDR1 is SQVTM and CDR2 is ANQGSEA. J lost 8 bases, V lost 4 bases, and 10 bases had no gene match. Time point reported: patch test 1, 2 weeks after DPC sensitization. The treatment denotes: therapeutic diphenylcyclopropenone sensitization with weekly scalp DPC. Those who donated were patients with alopecia, 18 to 70 years of age, and suitable for DPC. The study's findings and limits: With DPC sensitization, TCRs exceeding 1 in 1000 frequency showed no change. Compared to controls, expanded TCRs made significantly more large clusters of similar CDR3s.

This clonotype has ten or more counts. What it recognizes is unknown. This receptor was taken from a woman aged 50 to 65 with alopecia areata. Some clones in this sample may be carry-over from other donors' samples. The sample here was whole blood, taken in connection with sensitization to the hapten diphenylcyclopropenone (DPC). This rearrangement joins TRBV29-1 to TRBJ2-1; TRBD1 matches at 8 bases. The CDR3 sequence is CSVAAGGLRDEQFF. As DNA, the CDR3 is TGCAGCGTTGCTGCAGGGGGCCTCCGGGATGAGCAGTTCTTC.